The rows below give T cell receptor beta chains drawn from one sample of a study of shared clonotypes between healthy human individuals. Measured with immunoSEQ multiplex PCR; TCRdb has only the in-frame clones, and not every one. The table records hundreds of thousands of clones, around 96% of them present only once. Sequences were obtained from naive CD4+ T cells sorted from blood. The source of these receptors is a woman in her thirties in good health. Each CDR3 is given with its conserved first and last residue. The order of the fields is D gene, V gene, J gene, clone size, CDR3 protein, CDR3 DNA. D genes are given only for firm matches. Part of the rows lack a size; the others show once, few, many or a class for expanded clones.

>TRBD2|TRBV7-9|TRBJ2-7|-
CASRPTSGRTYEQYF
TGTGCCAGCAGACCTACTAGCGGGAGGACGTACGAGCAGTACTTC
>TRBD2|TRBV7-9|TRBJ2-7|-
CASSLQRGSYEQYF
TGTGCCAGCAGCTTACAGCGGGGATCCTACGAGCAGTACTTC
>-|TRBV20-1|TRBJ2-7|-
CSASSVYEQYF
TGCAGTGCAAGCTCCGTCTACGAGCAGTACTTC
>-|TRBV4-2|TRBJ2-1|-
CASSSFNGNEQFF
TGTGCCAGCAGCTCATTTAACGGCAATGAGCAGTTCTTC
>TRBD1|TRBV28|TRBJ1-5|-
CASSQQGRNQPQHF
TGTGCCAGCAGTCAACAGGGGAGGAATCAGCCCCAGCATTTT
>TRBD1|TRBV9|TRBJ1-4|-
CASSVGTGSTNEKLFF
TGTGCCAGCAGCGTTGGGACAGGGTCTACTAATGAAAAACTGTTTTTT
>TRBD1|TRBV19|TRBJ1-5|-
CASSFTTGGDQPQHF
TGTGCCAGTAGTTTTACCACAGGGGGAGATCAGCCCCAGCATTTT
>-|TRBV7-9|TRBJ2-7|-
CASSQAGRSYEQYF
TGTGCCAGCAGCCAGGCCGGGCGCTCCTACGAGCAGTACTTC
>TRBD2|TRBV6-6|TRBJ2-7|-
CASSYGLVRSYEQYF
TGTGCCAGCAGTTACGGACTAGTGCGATCCTACGAGCAGTACTTC
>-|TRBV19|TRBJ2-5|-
CASRNGGQIQETQYF
TGTGCCAGTAGGAACGGTGGGCAGATCCAAGAGACCCAGTACTTC
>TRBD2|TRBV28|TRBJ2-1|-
CASNEVAGVVEQFF
TGTGCCAGCAACGAGGTAGCGGGAGTGGTTGAGCAGTTCTTC
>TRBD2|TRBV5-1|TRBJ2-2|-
CASSLVAGVDTGELFF
TGCGCCAGCAGCTTGGTAGCGGGAGTTGACACCGGGGAGCTGTTTTTT
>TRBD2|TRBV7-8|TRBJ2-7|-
CASSLEWDGTSGRAVEQYF
TGTGCCAGCAGCTTAGAGTGGGATGGGACTAGCGGGAGGGCGGTAGAGCAGTACTTC
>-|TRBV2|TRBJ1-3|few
CASSGEFGSGNTIYF
TGTGCCAGCAGTGGGGAGTTTGGCTCTGGAAACACCATATATTTT
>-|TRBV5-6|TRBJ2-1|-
CASSEGLAVDFF
TGTGCCAGCAGCGAAGGACTTGCGGTCGACTTCTTC
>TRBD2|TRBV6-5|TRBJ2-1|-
CASSFEGGPDNEQFF
TGTGCCAGCAGTTTCGAGGGAGGGCCTGACAATGAGCAGTTCTTC
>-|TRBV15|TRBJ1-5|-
CATSRDLSGLQHF
TGTGCCACCAGCAGAGATTTATCGGGGCTCCAGCATTTT
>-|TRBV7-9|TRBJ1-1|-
CASSSPGGQADTEAFF
TGTGCCAGCAGCTCCCCGGGGGGACAAGCGGACACTGAAGCTTTCTTT
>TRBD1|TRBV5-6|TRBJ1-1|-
CASSGTGWGAEAFF
TGTGCCAGCAGCGGGACAGGGTGGGGTGCTGAAGCTTTCTTT
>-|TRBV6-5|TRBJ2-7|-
CASSFSVQQIYEQYF
TGTGCCAGCAGTTTCTCCGTCCAACAAATCTACGAGCAGTACTTC
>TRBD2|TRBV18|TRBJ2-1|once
CASSPPSSGRADEQFF
TGTGCCAGCTCACCCCCAAGTAGCGGGAGGGCTGATGAGCAGTTCTTC
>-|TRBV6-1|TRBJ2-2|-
CASGELKAGELFF
TGTGCCAGCGGCGAGCTGAAGGCCGGGGAGCTGTTTTTT
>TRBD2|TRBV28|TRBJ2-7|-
CASSLDLAGSYEQYF
TGTGCCAGCAGTTTAGATCTAGCGGGAAGTTACGAGCAGTACTTC
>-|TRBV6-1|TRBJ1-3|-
CASRGSSGNTIYF
TGTGCCAGCAGGGGAAGCTCTGGAAACACCATATATTTT
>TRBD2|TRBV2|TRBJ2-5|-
CASTLGTSGNQETQYF
TGTGCCAGCACCCTAGGGACTAGCGGGAATCAAGAGACCCAGTACTTC
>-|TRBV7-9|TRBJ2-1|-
CASSLQSFYNEQFF
TGTGCCAGCAGCTTACAGTCGTTCTACAATGAGCAGTTCTTC
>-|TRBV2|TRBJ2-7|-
CASSETNEQYF
TGTGCCAGCAGTGAGACGAACGAGCAGTACTTC
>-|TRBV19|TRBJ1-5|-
CASSIDGNRGLRFNQPQHF
TGTGCCAGTAGTATAGATGGGAACCGGGGCCTACGCTTCAATCAGCCCCAGCATTTT
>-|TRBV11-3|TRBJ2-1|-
CASSLSWGEQFF
TGTGCCAGCAGCTTAAGTTGGGGTGAGCAGTTCTTC
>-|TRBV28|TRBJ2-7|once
CASSLYPGVGSYEQYF
TGTGCCAGCAGTTTATACCCGGGAGTTGGGTCCTACGAGCAGTACTTC
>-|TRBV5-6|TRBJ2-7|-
CASSLGGMVPYYEQYF
TGTGCCAGCAGCTTGGGCGGGATGGTCCCGTACTACGAGCAGTACTTC
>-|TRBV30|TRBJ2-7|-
CAWRMWGQHYEQYF
TGTGCCTGGAGAATGTGGGGACAACACTACGAGCAGTACTTC
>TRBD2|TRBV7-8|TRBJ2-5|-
CASSHTRGGVRETQYF
TGTGCCAGCAGCCACACGAGGGGAGGGGTGCGAGAGACCCAGTACTTC
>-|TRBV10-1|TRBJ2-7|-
CASSEGRFHEQYF
TGCGCCAGCAGTGAGGGCCGTTTCCACGAGCAGTACTTC
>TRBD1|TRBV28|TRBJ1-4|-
CASSSQRGRGEKLFF
TGTGCCAGCAGTTCTCAAAGGGGGCGAGGTGAAAAACTGTTTTTT
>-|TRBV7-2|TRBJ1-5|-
CASSTGWDQPQHF
TGTGCCAGCAGCACAGGGTGGGATCAGCCCCAGCATTTT
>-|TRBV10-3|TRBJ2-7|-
CAIGVRDSYEQYF
TGTGCCATCGGAGTTAGAGACTCCTACGAGCAGTACTTC
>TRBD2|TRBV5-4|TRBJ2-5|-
CASSQGLAGGTNF
TGTGCCAGCAGCCAGGGACTAGCGGGAGGGACGAACTTC
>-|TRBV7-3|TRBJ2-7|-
CASSAQLANVYEQYF
TGTGCCAGCAGCGCCCAGCTAGCTAACGTCTACGAGCAGTACTTC
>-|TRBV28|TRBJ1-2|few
CASRQGRPKGYTF
TGTGCCAGCAGACAGGGACGGCCTAAGGGCTACACCTTC
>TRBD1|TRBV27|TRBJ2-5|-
CASSPLGRQGRETQYF
TGTGCCAGCAGTCCCCTAGGGAGACAGGGTAGGGAGACCCAGTACTTC
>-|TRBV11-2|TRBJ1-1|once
CASSHGQPGPLWTEAFF
TGTGCCAGCAGCCATGGTCAACCGGGCCCCCTCTGGACTGAAGCTTTCTTT
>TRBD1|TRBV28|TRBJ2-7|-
CASRGRTGDRGSYEQYF
TGTGCCAGCAGGGGCCGGACAGGGGACAGAGGCTCCTACGAGCAGTACTTC
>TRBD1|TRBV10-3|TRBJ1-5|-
CAISGTGDGNQPQHF
TGTGCCATCAGCGGGACAGGGGACGGGAATCAGCCCCAGCATTTT
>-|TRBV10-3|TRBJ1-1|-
CAISANTGEAFF
TGTGCCATCAGTGCTAACACAGGGGAAGCTTTCTTT
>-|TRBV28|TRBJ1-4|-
CASSLQGHNEKLFF
TGTGCCAGCAGTTTACAGGGACATAATGAAAAACTGTTTTTT
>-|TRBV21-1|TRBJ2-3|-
CASSPSRDREITDTQYF
TGTGCCAGCAGCCCGTCCCGGGACAGGGAGATTACAGATACGCAGTATTTT
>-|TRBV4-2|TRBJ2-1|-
CASSQRDSYNEQFF
TGTGCCAGCAGCCAAAGAGACTCCTACAATGAGCAGTTCTTC
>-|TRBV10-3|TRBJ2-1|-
CAIRGPPGDEQFF
TGTGCCATAAGGGGACCTCCCGGGGATGAGCAGTTCTTC
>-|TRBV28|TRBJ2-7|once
CASRAPGVYEQYF
TGTGCCAGCAGAGCCCCGGGGGTCTACGAGCAGTACTTC
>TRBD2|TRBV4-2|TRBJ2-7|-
CASSPGTSGSSYEQYF
TGTGCCAGCAGCCCCGGGACTAGCGGGAGCTCCTACGAGCAGTACTTC
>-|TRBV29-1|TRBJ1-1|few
CSVERDENTEAFF
TGCAGCGTTGAGAGGGACGAGAACACTGAAGCTTTCTTT